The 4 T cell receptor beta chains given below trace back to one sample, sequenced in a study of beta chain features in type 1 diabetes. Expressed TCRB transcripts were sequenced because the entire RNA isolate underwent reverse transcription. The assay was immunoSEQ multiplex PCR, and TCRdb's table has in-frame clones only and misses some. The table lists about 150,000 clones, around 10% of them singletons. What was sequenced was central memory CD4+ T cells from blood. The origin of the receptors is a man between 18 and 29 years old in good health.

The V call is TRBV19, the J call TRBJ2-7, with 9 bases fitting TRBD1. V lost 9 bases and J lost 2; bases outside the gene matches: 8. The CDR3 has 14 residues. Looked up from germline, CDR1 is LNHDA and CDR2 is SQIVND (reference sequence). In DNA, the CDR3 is TGTGCCAGCCGGGACAGGGTGAGCACCTACGAGCAGTACTTC. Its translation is CASRDRVSTYEQYF.

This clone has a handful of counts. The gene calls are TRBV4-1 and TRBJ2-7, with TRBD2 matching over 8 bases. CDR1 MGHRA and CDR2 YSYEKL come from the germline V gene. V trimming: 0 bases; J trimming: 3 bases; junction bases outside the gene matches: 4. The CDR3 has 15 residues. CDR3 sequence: CASSQDTGRGYEQYF. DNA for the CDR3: TGCGCCAGCAGCCAAGATACCGGGAGGGGCTACGAGCAGTACTTC.

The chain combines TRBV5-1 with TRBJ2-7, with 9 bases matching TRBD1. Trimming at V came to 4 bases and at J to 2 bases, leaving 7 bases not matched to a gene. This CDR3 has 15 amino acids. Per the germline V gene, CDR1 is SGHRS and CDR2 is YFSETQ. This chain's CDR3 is CASSLQGAGTYEQYF. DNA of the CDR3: TGCGCCAGCAGCCTACAGGGGGCGGGCACCTACGAGCAGTACTTC.

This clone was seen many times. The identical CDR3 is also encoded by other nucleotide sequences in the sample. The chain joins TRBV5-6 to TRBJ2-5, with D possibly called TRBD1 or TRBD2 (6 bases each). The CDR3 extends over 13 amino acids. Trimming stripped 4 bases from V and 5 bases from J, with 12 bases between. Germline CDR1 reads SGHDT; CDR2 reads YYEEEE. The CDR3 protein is CASSPLGGETQYF. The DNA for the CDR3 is TGTGCCAGCAGCCCCCTAGGGGGGGAGACCCAGTACTTC.